The present TCR beta chain was sequenced within a study of cytomegalovirus exposure and HLA in healthy donors (TCRdb year 2017). Study-level background: In an earlier analysis of under 600 of the donors, less than 350 Gb of sequence data and 95 million to 130 million unique TCR beta sequences from 150 million to 200 million T cells were reported. Among the roughly 370 genotyped donors, approximately 77% belonged to the genetic ancestry cluster associated with self-reported Caucasian donors. Both class I and class II loci were covered by HLA typing, at four-digit resolution. An earlier analysis of some 600 of the donors applied high-throughput TCR beta sequencing to assess whether each TCR beta V gene segment acted as functional or pseudogenic. The study used immunosequencing to profile the T cell repertoires of around 600 subjects and linked those repertoires to cytomegalovirus serostatus. Roughly 300 gigabases of sequencing data and roughly 90 million unique TCR sequences were included in an early release covering 550 to 800 HLA-typed donors. The study aimed to test whether signatures of past pathogen exposure could be identified by cataloging public T cell receptors. High-throughput TCR immunosequencing, statistical association of individual TCRs with disease status, and machine learning were combined to predict cytomegalovirus infection status. The number of donors typed differed by locus, with about 620-630 for A, B, C, DRB1 and DQB1, roughly 520 for DQA1, 606 for DPA1, and 450 to 480 for DPB1. Rather than drawing on any new phenotypic data, the later analysis identified candidate immune exposures from TCR beta sequences and the way those sequences occurred across donors. A later analysis re-examined previously published TCR beta repertoires from more than 600 donors and added high-resolution HLA genotyping to investigate patterns of TCR occurrence. Among roughly 370 genotyped donors of the cohort, an average of approximately 240,000 unique TCR beta nucleotide sequences were sequenced per donor, about a sixth of them non-productive. A separate validation cohort of roughly 120 different subjects was used in addition to the 666-subject first cohort. All discovery cohort repertoires had been generated on a single sequencing platform. Donor age, sex, ethnicity and CMV serostatus were compiled together with the repertoire data. Because of strong linkage in the cohort, five DR-DQ haplotypes were treated as single units for association and clustering. A later genetic analysis used genome-wide SNP genotypes for about 65% of the roughly 700 donors, treating that subset as a discovery cohort.

In total, 666 healthy bone marrow donors made up the cohort. Cohort members were all nominally healthy when sampled, although unrecorded immune exposures were likely present. The donor was CMV seronegative and belonged to the group of 352 seronegative cohort members. A peripheral blood sample was provided by each donor, and peripheral blood mononuclear cells were used for TCR beta sequencing. Genomic DNA extraction from the blood cell samples was performed with the Qiagen DNeasy Blood Extraction Kit. As to this clone: Its antigen is currently not known. Base-call qualities are not available, and no considerably larger clone is one nucleotide away.

Library preparation used the immunoSEQ multiplex PCR assay. For the multiplex PCR, a mixture combining 60 forward primers for TCR Vbeta segments and 13 reverse primers for TCR Jbeta segments was used. Amplification of the CDR3 region of rearranged TCR beta genes was performed with a multiplex PCR assay on genomic DNA. Amplified TCR beta libraries were sequenced as 87-base-pair reads on the Illumina HiSeq System. On the study's bioinformatics: A later analysis counted approximately 76 million unique TCR beta chains across the 690 or so repertoires, and around 12 million of these chains were shared by at least two donors. Raw reads were error-corrected and collapsed into unique sequences with a nearest-neighbor algorithm that merged closely related sequences to remove PCR and sequencing errors. V, D and J gene segments were assigned by aligning CDR3 sequences to IMGT reference sequences. Each retained sequence needed at least a six-nucleotide match to both a V gene segment and a J gene segment. A rearrangement was called productive if the CDR3 had no stop codons and remained in frame with V and J, and every other rearrangement was called non-productive. CDR3 was defined according to IMGT convention as the region running from the second conserved V-encoded cysteine to the conserved J-encoded phenylalanine. The earlier analysis of fewer than 700 of the donors excluded sequences that lacked an unambiguous match to a single V gene segment. In an earlier analysis of approximately 590 of the donors, V segments were called functional above 56.7% productive rearrangements and were called segregating when the between-donor standard deviation exceeded 5%. A statistical classification framework was developed to diagnose cytomegalovirus status using the catalog of TCR beta chain sequences. A later analysis assigned V and J genes by comparing TCR nucleotide sequences with IMGT/GENE-DB human TR gene sequences. The TCRdist pipeline was used in a later analysis to assign CDR3 sequences and most-parsimonious VDJ recombination scenarios. In a later analysis, each TCR beta chain was defined by its CDR3 amino acid sequence together with its V-gene family, and reads without a unique V-gene family were excluded. A later analysis removed 500 to 600 highly shared, low-generation-probability nucleotide sequences to deal with suspected cross-contamination and a sequencing artifact. In a later analysis, a clonal expansion index for each public chain was calculated from normalized within-repertoire ranks of inferred template counts. In a later analysis, generation probabilities were computed using a VDJ recombination model fitted to out-of-frame rearrangements, and the results were checked against IGoR. Hypergeometric tests were used in a later analysis to score TCR-TCR, TCR-HLA and TCR-CMV co-occurrence, with a repertoire-size bias correction applied to the TCR pairs. To estimate false discovery rates, a later analysis permuted the HLA or CMV assignments 20 times. In a later analysis, co-occurring TCRs were grouped using DBSCAN, with TCRdist sequence similarity added in when clustering inside HLA-allele-positive subsets. For co-occurrence clustering, repertoires with fewer than 30,000 or more than 120,000 public chains were excluded, along with four or five repertoires with anomalous nucleotide sharing. The immuneACCESS repertoire file appears here via TCRdb, limited to in-frame rearrangements. These files lack a portion of the clones; in checked studies, under half of the deficit traces to unresolved V genes, and the cause of the others is not known. The V and J calls and clone size are taken from that table; D and trimming were inferred from the DNA. The sample yields fewer than 200,000 clones; approximately 86% were counted once. In total, the top ten clones hold approximately 1.6% of the sample.

From cysteine to phenylalanine, the CDR3 is 11 amino acids long. The sequence is cut down to CDR3 DNA, 33 bases in frame from base 1. V lost 2 bases and J lost 7 bases; the stretch between them is 5 bases long. CDR1 and CDR2, per the germline V gene, are SGDLS and YYNGEE. The study at large found these results: For the cohort, immune exposure information was limited to CMV serostatus. Linkage disequilibrium might explain the correlated functional status among segregating V segments, but an unknown experimental factor could not be ruled out. In a later analysis, HLA-associated TCR beta chains were found to be more clonally expanded and to have lower generation probabilities than equally common non-associated chains. A group of highly shared sequence variants was considered likely to be a technical artifact of the sequencing pipeline. In an earlier analysis of more than 450 of the donors, most TCR beta V segments were observed in productive rearrangements about 87% or about 30% of the time, broadly matching IMGT annotations. The study listed 164 TCR beta chains as associated with cytomegalovirus. According to a later analysis, most CMV-associated TCR beta chains appeared to be HLA-restricted, and the HLA associations seemed to be driven largely by CMV exposure. In this cohort, only TCR beta chains were sequenced, and detectable features were limited by the absence of alpha or paired-chain data. The classifier was reported to diagnose cytomegalovirus status with high specificity and sensitivity in both the original and validation cohorts. An association between a missense DCLRE1C variant and V-gene and J-gene trimming of TCR beta chains was found in a later genetic analysis and replicated in an independent cohort. Sequencing depth was assumed to be roughly uniform across donors in the presence/absence analyses, though that assumption may not hold. In a later analysis, several top co-occurrence clusters were reported to appear linked to parvovirus B19, influenza, CMV and Epstein-Barr virus. It was suggested by the authors that the approach could potentially be generalized to other disease states and immunological phenotypes. Because counts were too low, around 18 rarely observed V segments, including chromosome 9 orphons, were left out of the earlier analysis of approximately 500 of the donors. A later analysis found that TCR association rates varied across HLA loci, with DRB1 alleles showing the most associated TCRs and HLA-C alleles the fewest. Because the 87-base-pair reads could not distinguish some IMGT-functional V segments, including TRBV6-2 and TRBV6-3, those segments were excluded. A later analysis associated about 17,000 TCR beta sequences with specific HLA alleles at a false discovery rate of 0.05. Three of the identified cytomegalovirus-associated TCR beta chains were confirmed in vitro to be specific for cytomegalovirus antigens. Most TCR sequences were seen in very few donors, while some public TCRs were found in many individuals. A further reported finding was that TCR beta sequences accurately predicted the HLA-A and HLA-B alleles for most subjects in the first cohort. Because HLA typing was unavailable for some donors at each locus, only the typed subset was used in association tests. Strong co-occurrence of HLA alleles, especially DR and DQ, made assigning TCR associations to individual alleles difficult. A later genetic analysis reported fewer N-insertions in productive TCRs among donors in an Asian-associated ancestry cluster than the roughly 700-donor mean.

The chain is made from TRBV9 and TRBJ2-3, and perhaps TRBD2 as D gene, on 5 matching bases. The receptor was derived from a male donor in good health and CMV-seronegative. The sequenced sample consisted of PBMCs. The CDR3 corresponds to CASSVGNTQYF. In nucleotides, the sequence is TGTGCCAGCAGCGTCGGGAATACGCAGTATTTT.